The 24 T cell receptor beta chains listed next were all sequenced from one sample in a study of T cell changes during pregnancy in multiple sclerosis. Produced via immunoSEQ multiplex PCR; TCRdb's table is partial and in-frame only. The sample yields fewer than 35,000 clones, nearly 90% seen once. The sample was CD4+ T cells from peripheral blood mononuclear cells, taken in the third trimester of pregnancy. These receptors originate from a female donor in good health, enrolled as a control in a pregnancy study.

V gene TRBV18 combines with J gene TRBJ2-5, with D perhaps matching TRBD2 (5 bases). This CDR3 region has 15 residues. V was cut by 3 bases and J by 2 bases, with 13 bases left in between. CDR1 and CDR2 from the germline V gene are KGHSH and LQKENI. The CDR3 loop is CASSPLGSSQETQYF. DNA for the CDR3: TGTGCCAGCTCACCGCTTGGGAGCTCACAAGAGACCCAGTACTTC. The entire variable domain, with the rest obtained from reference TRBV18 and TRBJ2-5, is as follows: NAGVMQNPRHLVRRRGQEARLRCSPMKGHSHVYWYRQLPEEGLKFMVYLQKENIIDESGMPKERFSAEFPKEGPSILRIQQVVRGDSAAYFCASSPLGSSQETQYFGPGTRLLVL.

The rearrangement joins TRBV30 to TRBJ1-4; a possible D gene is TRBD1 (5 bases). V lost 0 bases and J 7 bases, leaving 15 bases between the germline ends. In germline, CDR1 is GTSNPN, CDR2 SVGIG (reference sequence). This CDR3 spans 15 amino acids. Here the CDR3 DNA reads TGTGCCTGGAGTGTACGGGGACGCGGGGGTGAAAAACTGTTTTTT. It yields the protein CAWSVRGRGGEKLFF. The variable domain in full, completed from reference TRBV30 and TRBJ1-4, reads SQTIHQWPATLVQPVGSPLSLECTVEGTSNPNLYWYRQAAGRGLQLLFYSVGIGQISSEVPQNLSASRPQDRQFILSSKKLLLSDSGFYLCAWSVRGRGGEKLFFGSGTQLSVL.

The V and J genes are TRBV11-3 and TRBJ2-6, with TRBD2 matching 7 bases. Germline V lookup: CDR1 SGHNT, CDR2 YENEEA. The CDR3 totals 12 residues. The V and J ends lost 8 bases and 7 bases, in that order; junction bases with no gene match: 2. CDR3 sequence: CASRGRANVLTF. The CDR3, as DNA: TGTGCCAGCCGCGGGAGAGCCAACGTCCTGACTTTC.

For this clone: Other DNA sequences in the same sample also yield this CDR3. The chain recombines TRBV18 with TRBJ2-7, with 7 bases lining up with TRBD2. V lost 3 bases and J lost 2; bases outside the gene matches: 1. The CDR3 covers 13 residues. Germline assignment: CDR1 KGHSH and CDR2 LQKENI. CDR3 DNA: TGTGCCAGCTCACCCGCGGGAGCCTACGAGCAGTACTTC. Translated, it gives CASSPAGAYEQYF.

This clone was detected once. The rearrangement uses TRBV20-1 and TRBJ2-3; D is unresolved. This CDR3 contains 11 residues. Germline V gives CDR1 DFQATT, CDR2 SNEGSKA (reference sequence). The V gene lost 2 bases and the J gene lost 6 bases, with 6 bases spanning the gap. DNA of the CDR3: TGCAGTGCTAGACCCGGGGATACGCAGTATTTT. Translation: CSARPGDTQYF.

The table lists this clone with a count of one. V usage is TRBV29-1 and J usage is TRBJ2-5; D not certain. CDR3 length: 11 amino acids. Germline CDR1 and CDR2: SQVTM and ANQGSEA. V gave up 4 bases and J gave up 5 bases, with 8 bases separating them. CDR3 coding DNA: TGCAGCGTTGCTATGGTGGAGACCCAGTACTTC. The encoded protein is CSVAMVETQYF. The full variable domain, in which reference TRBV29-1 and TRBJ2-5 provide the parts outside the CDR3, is SAVISQKPSRDICQRGTSLTIQCQVDSQVTMMFWYRQQPGQSLTLIATANQGSEATYESGFVIDKFPISRPNLTFSTLTVSNMSPEDSSIYLCSVAMVETQYFGPGTRLLVL.

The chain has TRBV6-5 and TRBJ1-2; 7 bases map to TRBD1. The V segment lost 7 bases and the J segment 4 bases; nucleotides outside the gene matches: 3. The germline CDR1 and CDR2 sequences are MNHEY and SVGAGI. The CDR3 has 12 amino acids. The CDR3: CASKGTVYGYTF. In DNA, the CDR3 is TGTGCCAGCAAAGGGACAGTCTATGGCTACACCTTC.

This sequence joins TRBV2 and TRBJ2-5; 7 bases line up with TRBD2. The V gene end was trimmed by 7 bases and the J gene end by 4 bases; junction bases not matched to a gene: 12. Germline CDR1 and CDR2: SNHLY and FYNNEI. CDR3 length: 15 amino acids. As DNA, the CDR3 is TGTGCCAGCAAAGAAGCGGGGAGCCCGGGAGAGACCCAGTACTTC. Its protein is CASKEAGSPGETQYF.

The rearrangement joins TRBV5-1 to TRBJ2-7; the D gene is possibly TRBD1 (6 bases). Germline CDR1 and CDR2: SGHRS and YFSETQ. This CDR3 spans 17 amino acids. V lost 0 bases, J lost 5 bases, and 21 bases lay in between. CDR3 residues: CASSLVTGFPPQDEQYF. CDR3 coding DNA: TGCGCCAGCAGCTTGGTAACAGGGTTCCCCCCCCAGGACGAGCAGTACTTC.

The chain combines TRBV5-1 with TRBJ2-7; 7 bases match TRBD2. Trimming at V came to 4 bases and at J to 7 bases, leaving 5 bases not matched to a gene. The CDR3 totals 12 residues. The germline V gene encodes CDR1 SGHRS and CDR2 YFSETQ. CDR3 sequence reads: CASSRGGGEQYF. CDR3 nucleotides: TGCGCCAGCAGCCGGGGCGGGGGAGAGCAGTACTTC.

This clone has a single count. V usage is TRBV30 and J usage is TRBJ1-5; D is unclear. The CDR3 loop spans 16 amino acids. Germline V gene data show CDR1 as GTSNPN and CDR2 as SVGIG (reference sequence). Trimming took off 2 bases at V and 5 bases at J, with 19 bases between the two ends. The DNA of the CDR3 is TGTGCCTGGAGTCCCGGAGGCAGCGTCCACCATCAGCCCCAGCATTTT. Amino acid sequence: CAWSPGGSVHHQPQHF. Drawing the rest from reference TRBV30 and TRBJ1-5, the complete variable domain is SQTIHQWPATLVQPVGSPLSLECTVEGTSNPNLYWYRQAAGRGLQLLFYSVGIGQISSEVPQNLSASRPQDRQFILSSKKLLLSDSGFYLCAWSPGGSVHHQPQHFGDGTRLSIL.

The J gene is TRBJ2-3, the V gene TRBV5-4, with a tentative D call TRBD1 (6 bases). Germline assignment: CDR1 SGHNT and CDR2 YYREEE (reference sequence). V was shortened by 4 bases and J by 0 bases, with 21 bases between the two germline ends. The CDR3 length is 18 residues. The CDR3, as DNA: TGTGCCAGCAGCGAAACAGGGAAAGGGCATCCTAGCACAGATACGCAGTATTTT. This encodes CASSETGKGHPSTDTQYF.

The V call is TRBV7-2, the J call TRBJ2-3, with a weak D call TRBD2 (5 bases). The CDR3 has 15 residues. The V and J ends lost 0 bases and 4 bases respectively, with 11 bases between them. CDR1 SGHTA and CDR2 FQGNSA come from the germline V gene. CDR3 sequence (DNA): TGTGCCAGCAGCTTAGCGGCAGGAGGCGCAGATACGCAGTATTTT. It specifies CASSLAAGGADTQYF.

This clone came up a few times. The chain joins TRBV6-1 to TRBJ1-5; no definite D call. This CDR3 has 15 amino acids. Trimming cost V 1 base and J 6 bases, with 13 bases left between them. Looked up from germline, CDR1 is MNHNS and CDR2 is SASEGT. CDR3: CASSEVPGMGQPQHF. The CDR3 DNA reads TGTGCCAGCAGTGAAGTACCCGGGATGGGTCAGCCCCAGCATTTT.

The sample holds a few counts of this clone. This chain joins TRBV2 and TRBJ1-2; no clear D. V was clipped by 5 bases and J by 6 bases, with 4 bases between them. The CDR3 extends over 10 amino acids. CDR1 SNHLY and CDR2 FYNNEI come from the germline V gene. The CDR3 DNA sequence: TGTGCCAGCAGTTCTAATGGCTACACCTTC. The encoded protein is CASSSNGYTF.

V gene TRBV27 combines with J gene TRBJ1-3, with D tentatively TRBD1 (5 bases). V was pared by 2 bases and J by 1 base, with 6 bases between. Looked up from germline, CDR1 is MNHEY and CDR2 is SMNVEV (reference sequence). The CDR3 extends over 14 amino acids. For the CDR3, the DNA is TGTGCCAGCAGTTTAGGGGGGTCTGGAAACACCATATATTTT. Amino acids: CASSLGGSGNTIYF.

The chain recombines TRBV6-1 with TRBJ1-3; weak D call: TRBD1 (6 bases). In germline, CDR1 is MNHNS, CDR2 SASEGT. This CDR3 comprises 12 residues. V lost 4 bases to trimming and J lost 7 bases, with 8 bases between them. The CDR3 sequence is CASSGTGNTIYF. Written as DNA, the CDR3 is TGTGCCAGCAGTGGTACAGGGAACACCATATATTTT.

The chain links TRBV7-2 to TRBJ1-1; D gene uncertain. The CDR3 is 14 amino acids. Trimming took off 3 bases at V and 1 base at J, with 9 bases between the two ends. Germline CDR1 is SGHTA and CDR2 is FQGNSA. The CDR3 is CASSFQVGNTEAFF. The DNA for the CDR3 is TGTGCCAGCAGCTTCCAGGTGGGGAACACTGAAGCTTTCTTT.

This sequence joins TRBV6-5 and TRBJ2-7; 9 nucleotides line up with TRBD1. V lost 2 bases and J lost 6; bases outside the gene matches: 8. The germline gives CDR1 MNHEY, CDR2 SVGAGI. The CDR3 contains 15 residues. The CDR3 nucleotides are TGTGCCAGCAGTTACCTGGGACAGGGTAAGGGCGAGCAGTACTTC. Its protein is CASSYLGQGKGEQYF.

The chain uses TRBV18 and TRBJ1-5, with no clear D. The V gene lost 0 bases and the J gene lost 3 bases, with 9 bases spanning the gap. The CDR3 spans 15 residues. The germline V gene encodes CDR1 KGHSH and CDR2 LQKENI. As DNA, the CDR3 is TGTGCCAGCTCACCACCGGGCCAGGACAATCAGCCCCAGCATTTT. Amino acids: CASSPPGQDNQPQHF.

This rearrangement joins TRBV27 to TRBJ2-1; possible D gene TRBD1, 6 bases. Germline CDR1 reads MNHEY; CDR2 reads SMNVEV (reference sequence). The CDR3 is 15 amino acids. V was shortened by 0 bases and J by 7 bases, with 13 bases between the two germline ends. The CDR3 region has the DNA TGTGCCAGCAGTTTATCGGGGACAATAAGGAATGAGCAGTTCTTC. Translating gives CASSLSGTIRNEQFF.

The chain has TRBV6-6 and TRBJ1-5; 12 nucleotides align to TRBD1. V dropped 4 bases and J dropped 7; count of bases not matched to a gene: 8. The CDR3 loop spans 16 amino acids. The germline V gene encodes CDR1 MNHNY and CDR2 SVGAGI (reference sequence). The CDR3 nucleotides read TGTGCCAGCAGTTTCGGGACAGGGGGCTTGGGGCAGCCCCAGCATTTT. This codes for CASSFGTGGLGQPQHF.

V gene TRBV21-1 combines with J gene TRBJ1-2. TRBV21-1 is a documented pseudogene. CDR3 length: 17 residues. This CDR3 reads CASTSPKKGGGQSGYTF. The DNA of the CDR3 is TGTGCCAGCACCTCCCCAAAGAAGGGGGGAGGGCAGAGTGGCTACACCTTC.

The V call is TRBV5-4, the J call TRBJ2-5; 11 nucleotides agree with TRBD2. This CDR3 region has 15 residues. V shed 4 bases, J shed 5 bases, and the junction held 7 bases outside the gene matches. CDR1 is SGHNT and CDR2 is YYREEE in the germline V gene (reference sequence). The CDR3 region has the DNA TGTGCCAGCAGCAATAGCGGGGGGGCTTCGGAGACCCAGTACTTC. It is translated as CASSNSGGASETQYF. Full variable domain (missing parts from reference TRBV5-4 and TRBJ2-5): ETGVTQSPTHLIKTRGQQVTLRCSSQSGHNTVSWYQQALGQGPQFIFQYYREEENGRGNFPPRFSGLQFPNYSSELNVNALELDDSALYLCASSNSGGASETQYFGPGTRLLVL.